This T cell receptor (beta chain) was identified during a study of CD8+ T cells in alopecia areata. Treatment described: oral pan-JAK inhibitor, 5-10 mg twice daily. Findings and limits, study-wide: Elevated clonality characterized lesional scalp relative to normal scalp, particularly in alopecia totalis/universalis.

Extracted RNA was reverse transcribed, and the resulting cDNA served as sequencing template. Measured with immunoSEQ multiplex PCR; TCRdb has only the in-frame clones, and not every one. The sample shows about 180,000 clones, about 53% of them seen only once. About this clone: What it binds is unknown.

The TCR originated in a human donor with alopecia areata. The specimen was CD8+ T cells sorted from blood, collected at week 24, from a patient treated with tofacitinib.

CDR3 nucleotides: TGCGCCAGCAGCCCGGACAGGGGGTTGACCGGGGAGCTGTTTTTT. This gives the protein CASSPDRGLTGELFF. The rearrangement uses TRBV4-3 and TRBJ2-2, with 10 bases aligning to TRBD1. V lost 4 bases, J lost 5 bases, and 4 bases stayed unmatched. The CDR3 covers 15 residues. The germline gives CDR1 LGHNA, CDR2 YSLEER.